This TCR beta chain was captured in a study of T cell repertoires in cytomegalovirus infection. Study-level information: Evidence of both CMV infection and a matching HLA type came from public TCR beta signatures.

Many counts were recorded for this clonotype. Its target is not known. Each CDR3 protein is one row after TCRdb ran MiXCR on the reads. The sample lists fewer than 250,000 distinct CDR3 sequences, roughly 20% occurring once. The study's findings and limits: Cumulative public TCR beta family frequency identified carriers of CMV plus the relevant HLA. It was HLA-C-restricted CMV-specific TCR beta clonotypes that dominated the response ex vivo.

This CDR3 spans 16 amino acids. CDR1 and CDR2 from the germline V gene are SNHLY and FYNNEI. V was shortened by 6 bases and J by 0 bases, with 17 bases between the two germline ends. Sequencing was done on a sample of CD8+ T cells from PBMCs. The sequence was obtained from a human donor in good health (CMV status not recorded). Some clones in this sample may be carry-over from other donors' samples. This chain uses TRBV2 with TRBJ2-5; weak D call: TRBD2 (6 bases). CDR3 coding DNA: TGTGCCAGCAGCACCCGGGACTTCCCGTACCAAGAGACCCAGTACTTC. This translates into CASSTRDFPYQETQYF.